This TCR beta chain was found in a study of blood T cell repertoires in COVID-19. Study background: Sites across the United States, Italy and Spain contributed samples from acute and convalescent COVID-19. In each case, the material was cDNA or gDNA derived from T cells, B-cell-depleted T cells, or PBMCs.

CDR1 and CDR2 (germline): SGHRS, YFSETQ. J gave up 8 bases and V 3 bases, and 5 bases lay outside the gene matches. This CDR3 region has 15 residues. Per the authors' pipeline: From reference gene primer amplification, estimates of nucleated cell counts were derived. Here immunoSEQ multiplex PCR was the method, and the copy in TCRdb shows in-frame clones only, minus some. D and trimming were read from the DNA, whereas the V and J calls and clone size are those reported in that table. Of approximately 180,000 clones listed, around nine tenths were seen once; the top ten hold roughly 21%. This TCR was recovered from a man between 60 and 70 years old with active or convalescent COVID-19. This sequence joins TRBV5-1 and TRBJ1-4, with 12 nucleotides matching TRBD1. Input material: peripheral blood. DNA for the CDR3: TGCGCCAGCAGCTATGTTGGGACAGGGGGCGAAAAACTGTTTTTT. This codes for CASSYVGTGGEKLFF. Complete variable domain (other parts from reference TRBV5-1 and TRBJ1-4): KAGVTQTPRYLIKTRGQQVTLSCSPISGHRSVSWYQQTPGQGLQFLFEYFSETQRNKGNFPGRFSGRQFSNSRSEMNVSTLELGDSALYLCASSYVGTGGEKLFFGSGTQLSVL.